One TCR beta chain is described in this entry. This CDR3 has 14 residues. The V gene's germline CDR1 is LNHNV and CDR2 YYDKDF (reference sequence). With 0 bases removed from V and 8 bases from J, the gap between germline ends came to 13 bases. This sample stems from a study of blood T cell repertoires in COVID-19. Study as a whole: From T cells, B-cell-depleted T cells, or PBMCs came the material, which was cDNA or gDNA.

Authors' analysis steps: Estimation of nucleated cell counts relied on the amplification of reference gene primers. TCRdb's copy holds only in-frame clones and misses some; the assay was immunoSEQ multiplex PCR. That table gives V, J and clone size, and the DNA gave D and trimming. The sample lists approximately 70,000 clones; 70% to 90% were seen once. The sequencing sample was made of peripheral blood. The receptor was derived from a man aged 65 to 79 with active or convalescent COVID-19. The chain links TRBV15 to TRBJ1-2, with a possible D match to TRBD1 (6 bases). CDR3 nucleotides: TGTGCCACCAGCAGAGATCGGGGAGGGGGAGGCTACACCTTC. This translates into CATSRDRGGGGYTF.